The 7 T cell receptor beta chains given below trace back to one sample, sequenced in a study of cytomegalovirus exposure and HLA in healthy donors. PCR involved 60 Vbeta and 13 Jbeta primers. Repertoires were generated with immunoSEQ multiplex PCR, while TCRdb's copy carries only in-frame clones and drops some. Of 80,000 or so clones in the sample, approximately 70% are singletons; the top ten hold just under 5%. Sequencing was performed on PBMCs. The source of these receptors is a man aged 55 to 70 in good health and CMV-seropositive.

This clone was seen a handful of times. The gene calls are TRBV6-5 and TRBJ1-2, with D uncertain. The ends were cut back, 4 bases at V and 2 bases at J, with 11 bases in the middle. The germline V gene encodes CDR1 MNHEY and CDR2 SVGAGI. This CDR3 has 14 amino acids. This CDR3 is CASSSHARNYGYTF. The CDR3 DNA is TGTGCCAGCAGTTCGCATGCTAGGAACTATGGCTACACCTTC.

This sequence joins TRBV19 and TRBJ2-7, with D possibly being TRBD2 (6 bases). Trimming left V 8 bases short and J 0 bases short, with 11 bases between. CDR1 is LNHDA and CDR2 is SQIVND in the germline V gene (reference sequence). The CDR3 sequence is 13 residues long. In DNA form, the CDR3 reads TGTGCCAGTTGGGGAGGAGGCTCCTACGAGCAGTACTTC. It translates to CASWGGGSYEQYF. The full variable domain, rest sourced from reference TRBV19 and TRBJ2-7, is DGGITQSPKYLFRKEGQNVTLSCEQNLNHDAMYWYRQDPGQGLRLIYYSQIVNDFQKGDIAEGYSVSREKKESFPLTVTSAQKNPTAFYLCASWGGGSYEQYFGPGTRLTVT.

The CDR3 region has the DNA TGCGCCAGCAGTGATTCTGGAGGAGACATTCAGTACTTC. Encoded protein: CASSDSGGDIQYF. The chain is built from TRBV10-2 and TRBJ2-4; D may be TRBD2 (5 bases). CDR3 size: 13 residues. Germline CDR1 is WSHSY and CDR2 is SAAADI. V was pared by 3 bases and J by 8 bases, with 11 bases between.

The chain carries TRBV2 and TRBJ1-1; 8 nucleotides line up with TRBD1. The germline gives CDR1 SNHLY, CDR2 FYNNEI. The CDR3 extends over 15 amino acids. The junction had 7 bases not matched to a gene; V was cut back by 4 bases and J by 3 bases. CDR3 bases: TGTGCCAGCAGTGCGGACAGGGAACCTTACACTGAAGCTTTCTTT. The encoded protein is CASSADREPYTEAFF.

The DNA of the CDR3 is TGTGCCAGCAGCCTAGGACTAGCGGGCGTACAAGAGACCCAGTACTTC. Encoded protein: CASSLGLAGVQETQYF. The chain is built from TRBV9 and TRBJ2-5; TRBD2 aligns across 11 bases. Germline V gene lookup returns CDR1 SGDLS and CDR2 YYNGEE. CDR3 length equals 16 residues. V was pared by 4 bases and J by 2 bases, with 7 bases of the junction left unmatched.

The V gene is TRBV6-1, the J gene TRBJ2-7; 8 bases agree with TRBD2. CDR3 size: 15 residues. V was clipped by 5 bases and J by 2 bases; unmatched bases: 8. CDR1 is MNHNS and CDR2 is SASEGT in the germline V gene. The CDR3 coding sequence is TGTGCCAGCAGTCCTCTAACGGGGGGGCCCTACGAGCAGTACTTC. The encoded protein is CASSPLTGGPYEQYF.

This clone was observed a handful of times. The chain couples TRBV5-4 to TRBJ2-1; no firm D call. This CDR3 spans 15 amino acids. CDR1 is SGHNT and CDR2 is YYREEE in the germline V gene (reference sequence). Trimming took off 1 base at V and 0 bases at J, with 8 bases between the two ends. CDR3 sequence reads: CASSLYSSSYNEQFF. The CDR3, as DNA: TGTGCCAGCAGCTTGTATTCCAGCTCCTACAATGAGCAGTTCTTC.